Listed below are T cell receptor beta chains from one sample, sequenced in a study of beta chain features in type 1 diabetes. Here immunoSEQ multiplex PCR was the method, and the copy in TCRdb shows in-frame clones only, minus some. The table lists roughly 450,000 clones, approximately 10% of them singletons, with over 0.04% in the top ten. Sequencing was done on a sample of naive CD4+ T cells from blood. The origin of the receptors is a woman aged 18-29 years in good health. CDR3s include the opening cysteine and the closing phenylalanine or tryptophan. A D gene is named only where the DNA matches it firmly. Clone size, where shown, is once, few, many, or a class for clones that have expanded.

cdr3_aa cdr3_nt v_call clone_size j_call d_call
CAWSVDRGFNYGYTF TGTGCCTGGAGTGTAGACAGGGGGTTTAACTATGGCTACACCTTC TRBV30 NA TRBJ1-2 TRBD1
CSVDRGYGYTF TGCAGCGTCGACAGGGGATATGGCTACACCTTC TRBV29-1 few TRBJ1-2 TRBD1
CASSLAPKFRTSGNTIYF TGTGCCAGCAGCTTAGCCCCTAAGTTCAGGACCTCTGGAAACACCATATATTTT TRBV13 NA TRBJ1-3 NA
CDISEQTGVSETQYF TGTGACATCAGTGAGCAGACAGGTGTCTCGGAGACCCAGTACTTC TRBV10-3 NA TRBJ2-5 NA
CASNWYRGDTQYF TGTGCCAGCAATTGGTACAGGGGGGATACGCAGTATTTT TRBV6-6 NA TRBJ2-3 TRBD1
CASSLDRRRRTRDYGYTF TGTGCCAGCAGCTTAGATAGACGACGTAGGACCCGAGACTATGGCTACACCTTC TRBV7-2 NA TRBJ1-2 NA
CASSPTSGTYEQYF TGTGCCAGCAGCCCGACTAGCGGGACCTACGAGCAGTACTTC TRBV9 NA TRBJ2-7 TRBD2
CSVEGGADIQYF TGCAGCGTTGAAGGGGGGGCGGACATTCAGTACTTC TRBV29-1 few TRBJ2-4 NA
CASKEGYTEAFF TGTGCCAGTAAAGAGGGGTACACTGAAGCTTTCTTT TRBV19 few TRBJ1-1 NA
CASSVDWGQGSNEQYF TGTGCCAGCAGCGTCGATTGGGGACAGGGGAGTAACGAGCAGTACTTC TRBV14 few TRBJ2-7 TRBD1
CASIRDSYNEQFF TGTGCCAGCATTAGGGACAGTTACAATGAGCAGTTCTTC TRBV5-6 few TRBJ2-1 TRBD1
CASSLDRSGGYTF TGTGCCAGCAGCTTGGACAGGTCGGGCGGCTACACCTTC TRBV5-6 NA TRBJ1-2 NA
CSARDQGRNTF TGCAGTGCTAGAGATCAGGGTAGGAACACCTTC TRBV20-1 few TRBJ1-2 NA
CASRKDSRYNEQFF TGTGCCAGCCGCAAAGACTCACGGTACAATGAGCAGTTCTTC TRBV6-1 NA TRBJ2-1 NA
CAWSGTGGGFGYTF TGTGCCTGGAGTGGCACGGGGGGAGGGTTTGGCTACACCTTC TRBV30 few TRBJ1-2 NA
CASSVGDRANTF TGTGCCAGCAGTGTCGGAGACAGGGCCAACACCTTC TRBV2 NA TRBJ1-2 TRBD1
CASSLEPSSVADTQYF TGTGCCAGCAGCTTAGAGCCTAGCTCGGTGGCAGATACGCAGTATTTT TRBV7-6 NA TRBJ2-3 NA
CASSLLLAGEETQYF TGCGCCAGCAGCTTGTTACTAGCGGGAGAAGAGACCCAGTACTTC TRBV5-1 NA TRBJ2-5 TRBD2
CASSLGNEQFF TGTGCCAGCAGCTTGGGCAATGAGCAGTTCTTC TRBV5-4 NA TRBJ2-1 NA
CASSLAARAFDNEQFF TGTGCCAGCAGCTTGGCGGCCAGGGCGTTTGACAATGAGCAGTTCTTC TRBV5-4 few TRBJ2-1 NA
CASSLVLRGSGVNEQFF TGCGCCAGCAGCTTGGTCTTACGGGGAAGCGGGGTTAATGAGCAGTTCTTC TRBV5-1 NA TRBJ2-1 TRBD2
CASSREGFREAFF TGTGCCAGCAGCCGGGAGGGATTCCGTGAAGCTTTCTTT TRBV5-4 few TRBJ1-1 NA
CASSYGDRPYGYTF TGTGCCAGCAGCTACGGGGACAGGCCTTATGGCTACACCTTC TRBV7-2 NA TRBJ1-2 TRBD1
CASSPGQGYGYTF TGTGCCAGCAGTCCGGGACAGGGCTATGGCTACACCTTC TRBV7-9 few TRBJ1-2 TRBD1
CASSELRAANSPLHF TGTGCCAGCAGTGAACTCAGGGCAGCGAATTCACCCCTCCACTTT TRBV25-1 NA TRBJ1-6 NA
CASQRGQGSYGYTF TGTGCCAGCCAAAGAGGACAGGGGAGCTATGGCTACACCTTC TRBV9 few TRBJ1-2 TRBD1
CASSYASGSEQYF TGTGCCAGCAGTTACGCTAGCGGGAGCGAGCAGTACTTC TRBV6-6 few TRBJ2-7 TRBD2
CASSDRWRQGSYAGTEAFF TGTGCCAGCAGCGATAGATGGAGACAGGGATCATACGCGGGCACTGAAGCTTTCTTT TRBV7-9 NA TRBJ1-1 TRBD1
CSTGGGTGANEQFF TGCAGCACCGGAGGAGGGACAGGGGCCAATGAGCAGTTCTTC TRBV29-1 few TRBJ2-1 TRBD1
CASSQDGANSQPQHF TGCGCCAGCAGCCAAGATGGGGCTAATTCTCAGCCCCAGCATTTT TRBV4-1 NA TRBJ1-5 NA
CSVAGVSTDTQYF TGCAGCGTTGCAGGGGTGAGCACAGATACGCAGTATTTT TRBV29-1 NA TRBJ2-3 NA
CASWLAGGSNIQYF TGTGCCAGCTGGCTAGCGGGGGGATCAAACATTCAGTACTTC TRBV6-1 NA TRBJ2-4 TRBD2
CASQGWRHNEQFF TGTGCCAGCCAAGGGTGGCGGCACAATGAGCAGTTCTTC TRBV7-2 few TRBJ2-1 NA
CASSPTGVTEAFF TGTGCCAGCAGCCCGACAGGGGTCACTGAAGCTTTCTTT TRBV9 NA TRBJ1-1 TRBD1